This TCR beta chain appears in the sequencing data of a study of T cells in Graves' hyperthyroidism and ophthalmopathy. This clonotype was observed many times. Template material for amplifying TCR beta CDR3 regions consisted of RNA transcripts. First-round RT-PCR of the TCR CDR3 relied on the HTBI primer set. TCRdb re-derived calls from the multiplex PCR reads in MiXCR, one entry per CDR3 protein. The profile shows about 380,000 distinct CDR3 sequences, approximately 12% of them singletons. J gave up 1 base and V 0 bases, and 5 bases lay outside the gene matches. There are 16 residues in the CDR3. CDR1 SQVTM and CDR2 ANQGSEA come from the germline V gene.

This sequence originates from a man aged 25 to 45 with Graves' hyperthyroidism that later progressed to Graves' ophthalmopathy. Sequencing input: blood. The chain joins TRBV29-1 to TRBJ2-1; 8 nucleotides line up with TRBD2. The CDR3 DNA follows: TGCAGCGTTGAAGATACAGCGGGGGCATCCTACAATGAGCAGTTCTTC. Encoded protein: CSVEDTAGASYNEQFF.